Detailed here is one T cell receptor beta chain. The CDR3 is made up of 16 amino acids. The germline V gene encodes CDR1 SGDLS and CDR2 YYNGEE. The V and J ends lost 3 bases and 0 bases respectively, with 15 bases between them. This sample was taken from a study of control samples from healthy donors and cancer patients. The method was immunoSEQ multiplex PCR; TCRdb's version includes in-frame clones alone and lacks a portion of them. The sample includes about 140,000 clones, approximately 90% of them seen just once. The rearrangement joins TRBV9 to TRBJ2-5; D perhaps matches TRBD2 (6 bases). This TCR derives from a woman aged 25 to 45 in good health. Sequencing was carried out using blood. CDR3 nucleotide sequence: TGTGCCAGCAGCGCGATTAGCGGAGCGTACCAAGAGACCCAGTACTTC. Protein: CASSAISGAYQETQYF.